These T cell receptor beta chains were read from a single sample in a study of control samples from healthy donors and cancer patients. Clones were sequenced by immunoSEQ multiplex PCR, and TCRdb holds only the in-frame ones, with some missing. Among 63,000 or so clones listed, roughly 84% were seen once. The sequencing sample was made of blood. These receptor sequences come from a man aged 50-60 years in good health. Each CDR3 is given with its conserved first and last residue. Each record gives: V gene, clone size, D gene, J gene, CDR3 DNA, CDR3 protein. The D gene is left open where the match is weak. Some rows have no size entry. The others give once, few or many, or a class for an expanded clone.

V: TRBV7-2; size: .; D: .; J: TRBJ1-1; DNA: TGTGCCAGCAGACGGACGAGGAACACTGAAGCTTTCTTT; CDR3: CASRRTRNTEAFF
V: TRBV24-1; size: .; D: TRBD2; J: TRBJ2-1; DNA: TGTGCCACCAGTGATTCGGGCGGCGGGAGGGCCGGTGAGCAGTTCTTC; CDR3: CATSDSGGGRAGEQFF
V: TRBV11-3; size: .; D: TRBD1; J: TRBJ2-2; DNA: TGTGCCAGCAGTTACACGACAGGGACCGGGGAGCTGTTTTTT; CDR3: CASSYTTGTGELFF
V: TRBV5-1; size: .; D: .; J: TRBJ1-2; DNA: TGCGCCAGCAGCTTGGGGCAGGGCCCCTATGGCTACACCTTC; CDR3: CASSLGQGPYGYTF
V: TRBV28; size: .; D: TRBD1; J: TRBJ2-7; DNA: TGTGCCAGCAGTCCCCAGGACAGGGGTTCCTACGAGCAGTACTTC; CDR3: CASSPQDRGSYEQYF
V: TRBV27; size: .; D: .; J: TRBJ2-7; DNA: TGTGCCAGCAGCCCCTCGCTAGGTCCCTACGAGCAGTACTTC; CDR3: CASSPSLGPYEQYF
V: TRBV29-1; size: .; D: .; J: TRBJ1-1; DNA: TGCAGCGTTGAAGTGGGGGGGCGCGACACTGAAGCTTTCTTT; CDR3: CSVEVGGRDTEAFF
V: TRBV7-2; size: few; D: .; J: TRBJ2-7; DNA: TGTGCCAGCAGCATCCCTGGGGGGGAGCAGTACTTC; CDR3: CASSIPGGEQYF
V: TRBV9; size: .; D: TRBD2; J: TRBJ2-7; DNA: TGTGCCAGCAGCGTCGGACTAGCGGGAGGCGGTGACTACGAGCAGTACTTC; CDR3: CASSVGLAGGGDYEQYF
V: TRBV10-2; size: .; D: .; J: TRBJ2-3; DNA: TGCGCCAGCATCCCGACAGGAGCAGATACGCAGTATTTT; CDR3: CASIPTGADTQYF
V: TRBV28; size: .; D: .; J: TRBJ1-2; DNA: TGTGCCAGCAGCCACCTCGGACAGCTCTATGGCTACACCTTC; CDR3: CASSHLGQLYGYTF
V: TRBV7-2; size: .; D: .; J: TRBJ1-3; DNA: TGTGCCAGCAGCGCCAGGGGAATCGGCGGAAACACCATATATTTT; CDR3: CASSARGIGGNTIYF
V: TRBV5-6; size: .; D: .; J: TRBJ2-3; DNA: TGTGCCAGCACCTTCGGTCTCGCGGAGACAAATACGCAGTATTTT; CDR3: CASTFGLAETNTQYF
V: TRBV7-6; size: .; D: .; J: TRBJ2-7; DNA: TGTGCCAGCAGCTATCTATCTTCCTACGAGCAGTACTTC; CDR3: CASSYLSSYEQYF
V: TRBV6-5; size: .; D: .; J: TRBJ2-7; DNA: TGTGCCAGCAGTTACTCGGGGGGGGCGACCTACGAGCAGTACTTC; CDR3: CASSYSGGATYEQYF
V: TRBV2; size: .; D: .; J: TRBJ2-3; DNA: TGTGCCAGTCAGGCTAGCACCCTTAGCACAGATACGCAGTATTTT; CDR3: CASQASTLSTDTQYF
V: TRBV7-6; size: .; D: TRBD1; J: TRBJ1-2; DNA: TGTGCCAGCAGCTTGGGACGGACAGGGGGCGAAGGCTACACCTTC; CDR3: CASSLGRTGGEGYTF
V: TRBV30; size: .; D: .; J: TRBJ1-1; DNA: TGTGCCTGGCACGGTTGGGGGGGCATGAACACTGAAGCTTTCTTT; CDR3: CAWHGWGGMNTEAFF
V: TRBV21-1; size: few; D: .; J: TRBJ1-6; DNA: TGTGCCAGCAGCAAAGTGAGCCCCTCACCCCTCCACTTT; CDR3: CASSKVSPSPLHF
V: TRBV12-3/TRBV12-4; size: .; D: .; J: TRBJ1-2; DNA: TGTGCCAGCAGTTTTTCAGGGAATGGCTACACCTTC; CDR3: CASSFSGNGYTF
V: TRBV19; size: once; D: TRBD1; J: TRBJ1-2; DNA: TGTGCCAGTAGTATATCGGGACAGGGGAACTATGGCTACACCTTC; CDR3: CASSISGQGNYGYTF
V: TRBV10-3; size: once; D: .; J: TRBJ2-1; DNA: TGTGCCATCAGGCCAAGCCTCGGGGGGCGTAAGTACAATGAGCAGTTCTTC; CDR3: CAIRPSLGGRKYNEQFF
V: TRBV11-2; size: .; D: .; J: TRBJ1-2; DNA: TGTGCCAGCAGCTCCTTAGGGGGTAGGAACTATGGCTACACCTTC; CDR3: CASSSLGGRNYGYTF
V: TRBV5-6; size: .; D: .; J: TRBJ2-7; DNA: TGTGCCAGCAACCCAAGGGGGTGGGTGGGCCTCGAGCAGTACTTC; CDR3: CASNPRGWVGLEQYF
V: TRBV6-2/TRBV6-3; size: .; D: TRBD1; J: TRBJ2-3; DNA: TGTGCCAGCAGTTACTTGACAGGGGTGGACGCAGATACGCAGTATTTT; CDR3: CASSYLTGVDADTQYF
V: TRBV20-1; size: .; D: .; J: TRBJ1-1; DNA: TGCAGTGCTAGTTCTCGGGCTTTTGCTACTGAAGCTTTCTTT; CDR3: CSASSRAFATEAFF
V: TRBV3-1/TRBV3-2; size: .; D: .; J: TRBJ1-1; DNA: TGTGCCAGCAGCCAAGATGTACGGAACACTGAAGCTTTCTTT; CDR3: CASSQDVRNTEAFF
V: TRBV28; size: .; D: TRBD1; J: TRBJ1-4; DNA: TGTGCCAGCAGGGAGACAGGGGGCAACGAAAAACTGTTTTTT; CDR3: CASRETGGNEKLFF
V: TRBV12-3/TRBV12-4; size: few; D: .; J: TRBJ2-3; DNA: TGTGCCAGCAGTCCCCCCAGGGATACGCAGTATTTT; CDR3: CASSPPRDTQYF
V: TRBV6-5; size: .; D: .; J: TRBJ2-7; DNA: TGTGCCAGCAGTTTTATTGGGGCACCTGGGGGCGAGCAGTACTTC; CDR3: CASSFIGAPGGEQYF
V: TRBV27; size: .; D: .; J: TRBJ2-3; DNA: TGTGCCAGCAGCCGCACCCCCACAGTGTGGGCAGATACGCAGTATTTT; CDR3: CASSRTPTVWADTQYF
V: TRBV4-1; size: .; D: TRBD1; J: TRBJ1-1; DNA: TGCGCCAGCAGCCAAGCGAGGGGGACAGGTCCTAACACTGAAGCTTTCTTT; CDR3: CASSQARGTGPNTEAFF
V: TRBV10-3; size: .; D: TRBD1; J: TRBJ2-5; DNA: TGTGCCATCAGTGGGATGAACACCAGGGGGGAGACCCAGTACTTC; CDR3: CAISGMNTRGETQYF
V: TRBV4-1; size: .; D: TRBD1; J: TRBJ1-6; DNA: TGCGCCAGCAGCCCGGGACAGAATAATTCACCCCTCCACTTT; CDR3: CASSPGQNNSPLHF
V: TRBV30; size: .; D: .; J: TRBJ1-2; DNA: TGTGCCTGGAGTGTACGTGGAGGGAACTATGGCTACACCTTC; CDR3: CAWSVRGGNYGYTF
V: TRBV7-2; size: .; D: TRBD1; J: TRBJ1-2; DNA: TGTGCCAGCAGCTTAGACCACAGGGGGGGATATGGCTACACCTTC; CDR3: CASSLDHRGGYGYTF
V: TRBV7-3; size: once; D: TRBD1; J: TRBJ1-2; DNA: TGTGCCAGCAGCTCGACAGGGGGAGGCGGCTACACCTTC; CDR3: CASSSTGGGGYTF
V: TRBV15; size: .; D: .; J: TRBJ2-1; DNA: TGTGCCACCAGCAGGGAAGTGACAGCCAATGAGCAGTTCTTC; CDR3: CATSREVTANEQFF
V: TRBV9; size: .; D: TRBD1; J: TRBJ2-3; DNA: TGTGCCAGCAGCCTAGAAGGGGGCTACACAGATACGCAGTATTTT; CDR3: CASSLEGGYTDTQYF
V: TRBV5-6; size: once; D: TRBD1; J: TRBJ1-2; DNA: TGTGCCAGCAGCAGAGGACAGGGGAGTGGCTACACCTTC; CDR3: CASSRGQGSGYTF
V: TRBV7-6; size: few; D: .; J: TRBJ2-1; DNA: TGTGCCAGCAGCTTAGCGGGCGCGAGGGGAACAGATGAGCAGTTCTTC; CDR3: CASSLAGARGTDEQFF
V: TRBV7-2; size: .; D: TRBD2; J: TRBJ2-3; DNA: TGTGCCAGCAGCTTAGCGAACTTGACTAGCGGGGGGGCCTATACGCAGTATTTT; CDR3: CASSLANLTSGGAYTQYF
V: TRBV7-6; size: .; D: .; J: TRBJ2-5; DNA: TGTGCCAGCAGCCCGTCAGGGATGTCTCAAGAGACCCAGTACTTC; CDR3: CASSPSGMSQETQYF
V: TRBV6-1; size: .; D: TRBD1; J: TRBJ2-1; DNA: TGTGCCAGCAGTGAAGAGGCGGCAGGGGGCGTGGGGCAGTTCTTC; CDR3: CASSEEAAGGVGQFF
V: TRBV4-2; size: few; D: .; J: TRBJ1-5; DNA: TGTGCCAGCAGCCAAGCGGGGGCCGAGGGCAATCAGCCCCAGCATTTT; CDR3: CASSQAGAEGNQPQHF
V: TRBV13; size: .; D: .; J: TRBJ1-5; DNA: TGTGCCAGCAGCAGGGGCACGAGATTGAATCAGCCCCAGCATTTT; CDR3: CASSRGTRLNQPQHF
V: TRBV9; size: .; D: TRBD2; J: TRBJ2-5; DNA: TGTGCCAGCAGCGTAGATGCGGGAGGGGGCACAAGAGAGACCCAGTACTTC; CDR3: CASSVDAGGGTRETQYF
V: TRBV19; size: few; D: .; J: TRBJ2-7; DNA: TGTGCCAGTAGTATAGCGGTGCAGGGGGAGCAGTACTTC; CDR3: CASSIAVQGEQYF
V: TRBV28; size: .; D: TRBD1; J: TRBJ2-7; DNA: TGTGCCAGCTGTTGGGACAGAGCCTACGAGCAGTACTTC; CDR3: CASCWDRAYEQYF
V: TRBV13; size: few; D: .; J: TRBJ2-6; DNA: TGTGCCAGCAGCAAACTCTCACGAAGGCAGGGGCGGGGTGTAGCCAACGTCCTGACTTTC; CDR3: CASSKLSRRQGRGVANVLTF
V: TRBV7-3; size: few; D: .; J: TRBJ2-7; DNA: TGTGCCAGCAGCCCACACCCCACAGCTTACGAGCAGTACTTC; CDR3: CASSPHPTAYEQYF
V: TRBV7-3; size: .; D: .; J: TRBJ2-3; DNA: TGTGCCAGCAGCATAACAGCCAGCACAGATACGCAGTATTTT; CDR3: CASSITASTDTQYF
V: TRBV15; size: once; D: .; J: TRBJ1-5; DNA: TGTGCCACCAGCAGAGATGGTGGCGGCAATCAGCCCCAGCATTTT; CDR3: CATSRDGGGNQPQHF
V: TRBV2; size: .; D: .; J: TRBJ2-2; DNA: TGTGCCAGCAGTGAAGAAGGGTTGGGCGGGGAGCTGTTTTTT; CDR3: CASSEEGLGGELFF